This T cell receptor beta chain was retrieved from a study of blood T cell repertoires in COVID-19. Study in general: The United States, Italy and Spain were the sources of the acute and convalescent COVID-19 samples. PBMCs, B-cell-depleted T cells, or T cells provided the cDNA or gDNA that made up the material.

Authors' processing steps: Amplification of reference gene primers was used by the study to estimate nucleated cell counts. Here immunoSEQ multiplex PCR was the method, and the copy in TCRdb shows in-frame clones only, minus some. The DNA was the basis for D and trimming; V, J and clone size are from that table. The data contain about 250,000 clones, 86% of them singletons. Germline V CDR1 and CDR2: MGHDK, SYGVNS. With 3 bases removed from V and 5 bases from J, the gap between germline ends came to 10 bases. The CDR3 has 13 residues. This chain joins TRBV25-1 and TRBJ2-5; maybe TRBD2 (6 bases). Material: peripheral blood. This TCR was sampled from a woman aged 25 to 45 with active or convalescent COVID-19. The CDR3 nucleotides read TGTGCCAGCAGTGACGGGGGAACGGAGACCCAGTACTTC. Amino acids: CASSDGGTETQYF.